The TCR beta chain described here comes from a study of blood T cell repertoires in COVID-19. The wider study: Donors in the United States, Italy and Spain gave samples during acute or convalescent COVID-19. From T cells, B-cell-depleted T cells, or PBMCs came the material, which was cDNA or gDNA.

In the authors' workflow: For nucleated cells, counts were estimated from reference gene primer amplification. Here immunoSEQ multiplex PCR was the method, and the copy in TCRdb shows in-frame clones only, minus some. That table furnishes V, J and clone size, whereas the DNA furnished D and trimming. The sample gives 200,000 to 300,000 clones, roughly 86% of which show up once; approximately 6.2% is in the top ten. This CDR3 comprises 14 residues. Germline CDR1 SGHAT, CDR2 FQNNGV. The J segment lost 7 bases and the V segment lost 5 bases, leaving 3 bases of the junction unmatched. The source material was peripheral blood. The rearrangement joins TRBV11-2 to TRBJ2-1; 12 nucleotides align to TRBD2. The receptor was derived from a woman over 75 with COVID-19, enrolled during active disease. The CDR3 DNA reads TGTGCCAGCAGCCCAACTAGCGGGGGGAATGAGCAGTTCTTC. It translates to CASSPTSGGNEQFF.